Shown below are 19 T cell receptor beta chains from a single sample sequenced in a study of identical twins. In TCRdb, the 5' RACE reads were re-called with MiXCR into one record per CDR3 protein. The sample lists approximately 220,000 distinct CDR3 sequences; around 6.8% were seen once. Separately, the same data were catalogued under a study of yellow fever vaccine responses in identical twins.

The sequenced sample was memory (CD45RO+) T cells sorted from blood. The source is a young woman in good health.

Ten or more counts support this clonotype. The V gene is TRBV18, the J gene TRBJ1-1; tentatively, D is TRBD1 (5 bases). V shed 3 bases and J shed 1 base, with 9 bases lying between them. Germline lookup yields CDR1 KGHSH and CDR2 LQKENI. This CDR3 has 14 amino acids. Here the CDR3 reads CASSPTGGNTEAFF. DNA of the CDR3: TGTGCCAGCTCACCTACAGGAGGGAACACTGAAGCTTTCTTT.

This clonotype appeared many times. The CDR3 protein is CASSSGGNNSPLHF. CDR3 coding DNA: TGTGCCAGCAGTTCTGGGGGTAACAATTCACCCCTCCACTTT. This chain uses TRBV28 with TRBJ1-6; perhaps TRBD1 as D (5 bases). There are 14 residues in the CDR3. From germline, CDR1 is MDHEN and CDR2 SYDVKM. Deletions cut 4 bases from V and 7 bases from J, with 11 bases between.

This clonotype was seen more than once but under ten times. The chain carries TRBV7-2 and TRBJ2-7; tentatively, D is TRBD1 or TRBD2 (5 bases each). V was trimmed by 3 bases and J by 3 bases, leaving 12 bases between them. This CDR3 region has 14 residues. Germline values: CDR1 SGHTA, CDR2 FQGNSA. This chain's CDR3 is CASSLGPGNYEQYF. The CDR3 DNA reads TGTGCCAGCAGCTTGGGGCCCGGGAACTACGAGCAGTACTTC.

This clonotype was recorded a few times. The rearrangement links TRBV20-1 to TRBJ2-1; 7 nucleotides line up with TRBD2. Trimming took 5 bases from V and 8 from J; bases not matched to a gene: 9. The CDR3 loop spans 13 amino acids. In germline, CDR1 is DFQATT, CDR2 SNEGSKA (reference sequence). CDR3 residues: CSALGGSEDEQFF. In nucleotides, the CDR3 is TGCAGTGCTTTGGGCGGGAGTGAGGATGAGCAGTTCTTC.

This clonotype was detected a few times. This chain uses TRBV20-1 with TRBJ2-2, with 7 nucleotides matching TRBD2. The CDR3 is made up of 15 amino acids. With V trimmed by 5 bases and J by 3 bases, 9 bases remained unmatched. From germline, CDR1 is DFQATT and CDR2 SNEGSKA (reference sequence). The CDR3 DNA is TGCAGTGCTTCATTGGGGGGGGGTTACACCGGGGAGCTGTTTTTT. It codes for CSASLGGGYTGELFF.

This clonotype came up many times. The chain's CDR3 is CATTKRALGDTQYF. As DNA, the CDR3 is TGCGCCACCACCAAGCGGGCGTTGGGGGATACGCAGTATTTT. The chain carries TRBV10-2 and TRBJ2-3; D is perhaps TRBD2 (6 bases). Germline lookup yields CDR1 WSHSY and CDR2 SAAADI. Trimming left V 10 bases short and J 6 bases short, with 20 bases between. CDR3 length equals 14 residues.

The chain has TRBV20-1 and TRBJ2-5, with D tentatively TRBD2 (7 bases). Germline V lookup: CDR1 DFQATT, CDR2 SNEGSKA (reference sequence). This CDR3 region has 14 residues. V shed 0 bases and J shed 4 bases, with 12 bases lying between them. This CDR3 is CSARDIRGGETQYF. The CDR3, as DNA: TGCAGTGCTAGAGATATTAGGGGGGGAGAGACCCAGTACTTC.

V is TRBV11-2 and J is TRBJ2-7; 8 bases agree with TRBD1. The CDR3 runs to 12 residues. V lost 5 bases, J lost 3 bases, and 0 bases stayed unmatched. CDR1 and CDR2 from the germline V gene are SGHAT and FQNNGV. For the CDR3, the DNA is TGTGCCAGCAGCGGACAGGGCTACGAGCAGTACTTC. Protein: CASSGQGYEQYF. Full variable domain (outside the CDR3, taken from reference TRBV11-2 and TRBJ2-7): EAGVAQSPRYKIIEKRQSVAFWCNPISGHATLYWYQQILGQGPKLLIQFQNNGVVDDSQLPKDRFSAERLKGVDSTLKIQPAKLEDSAVYLCASSGQGYEQYFGPGTRLTVT.

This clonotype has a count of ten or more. The CDR3 loop is CASSIQGRGNEQFF. In DNA form, the CDR3 reads TGTGCCAGCAGCATACAGGGTCGGGGCAATGAGCAGTTCTTC. V usage is TRBV2 and J usage is TRBJ2-1; a weak D match, TRBD1 (6 bases). V was cut by 6 bases and J by 6 bases, with 15 bases left in between. This CDR3 comprises 14 residues. Per germline, CDR1 SNHLY and CDR2 FYNNEI. The variable domain in full, with the rest retrieved from reference TRBV2 and TRBJ2-1, is EPEVTQTPSHQVTQMGQEVILRCVPISNHLYFYWYRQILGQKVEFLVSFYNNEISEKSEIFDDQFSVERPDGSNFTLKIRSTKLEDSAMYFCASSIQGRGNEQFFGPGTRLTVL.

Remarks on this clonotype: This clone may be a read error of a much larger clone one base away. CDR3 bases: TGCGCCAGCAGCTCGGATGCCCACGAGCAGTACTTC. It specifies CASSSDAHEQYF. The chain links TRBV5-1 to TRBJ2-7; D gene uncertain. The CDR3 has 12 residues. V lost 3 bases and J lost 5, with 9 bases in between. Germline V CDR1 and CDR2: SGHRS, YFSETQ.

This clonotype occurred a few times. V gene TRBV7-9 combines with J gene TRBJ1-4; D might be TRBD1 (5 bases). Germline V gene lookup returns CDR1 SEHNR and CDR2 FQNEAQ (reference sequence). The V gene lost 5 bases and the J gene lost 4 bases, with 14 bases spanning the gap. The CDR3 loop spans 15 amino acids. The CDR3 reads CASSAAGGSNEKLFF. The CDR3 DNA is TGTGCCAGCAGCGCCGCTGGGGGAAGTAATGAAAAACTGTTTTTT.

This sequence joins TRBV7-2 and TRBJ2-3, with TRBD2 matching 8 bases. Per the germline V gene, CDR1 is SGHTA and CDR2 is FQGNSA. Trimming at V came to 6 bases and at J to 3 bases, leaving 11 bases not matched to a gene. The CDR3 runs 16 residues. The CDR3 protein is CASRNRAGVGTDTQYF. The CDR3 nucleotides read TGTGCCAGCAGGAACCGAGCGGGGGTTGGAACAGATACGCAGTATTTT.

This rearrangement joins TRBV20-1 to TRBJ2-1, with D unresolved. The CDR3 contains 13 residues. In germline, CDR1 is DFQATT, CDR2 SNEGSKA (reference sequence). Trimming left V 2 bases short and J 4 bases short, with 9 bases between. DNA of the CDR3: TGCAGTGCTAGAAGTGTTGGATACAATGAGCAGTTCTTC. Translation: CSARSVGYNEQFF.

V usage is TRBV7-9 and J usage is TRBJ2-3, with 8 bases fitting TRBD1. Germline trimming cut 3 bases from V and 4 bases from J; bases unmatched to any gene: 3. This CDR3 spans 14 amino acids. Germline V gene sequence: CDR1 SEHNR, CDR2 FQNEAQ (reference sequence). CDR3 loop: CASSFQQGADTQYF. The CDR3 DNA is TGTGCCAGCAGCTTCCAACAGGGGGCAGATACGCAGTATTTT.

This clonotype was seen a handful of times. For the CDR3, the DNA is TGTGCCAGCAGCTTGGACAGGGGACTTGAAGCTTTCTTT. As protein: CASSLDRGLEAFF. V is TRBV7-2 and J is TRBJ1-1; 9 bases map to TRBD1. Germline CDR1 reads SGHTA; CDR2 reads FQGNSA. J lost 7 bases, V lost 3 bases, and 3 bases had no gene match. This CDR3 is built from 13 residues.

The CDR3 spells CASSLNLRSPLHF. CDR3 nucleotides: TGTGCCAGCAGCCTCAATCTTCGCTCACCCCTCCACTTT. V and J are TRBV12-3 or TRBV12-4 and TRBJ1-6, with D hard to call. V lost 6 bases, J lost 10 bases, and 13 bases lay in between. The CDR3 extends over 13 amino acids.

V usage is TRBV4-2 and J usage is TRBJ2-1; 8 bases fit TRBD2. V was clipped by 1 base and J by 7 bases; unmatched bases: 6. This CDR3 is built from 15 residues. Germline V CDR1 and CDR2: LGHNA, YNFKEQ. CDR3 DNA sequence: TGTGCCAGCAGCCAAGGAAGCGGGAGCCAGAATGAGCAGTTCTTC. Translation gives CASSQGSGSQNEQFF.

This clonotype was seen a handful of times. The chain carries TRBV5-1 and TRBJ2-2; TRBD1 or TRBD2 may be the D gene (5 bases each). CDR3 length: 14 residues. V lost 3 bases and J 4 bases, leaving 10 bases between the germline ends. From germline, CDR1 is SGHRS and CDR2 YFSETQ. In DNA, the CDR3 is TGCGCCAGCAGCTGGGGGACGGCCACCGGGGAGCTGTTTTTT. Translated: CASSWGTATGELFF.

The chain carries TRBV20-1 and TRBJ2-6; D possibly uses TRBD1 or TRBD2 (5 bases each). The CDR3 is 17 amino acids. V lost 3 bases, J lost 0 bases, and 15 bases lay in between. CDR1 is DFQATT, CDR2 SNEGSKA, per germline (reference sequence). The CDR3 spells CSARSTGRTSGANVLTF. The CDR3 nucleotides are TGCAGTGCTAGGTCAACGGGACGAACCTCTGGGGCCAACGTCCTGACTTTC.